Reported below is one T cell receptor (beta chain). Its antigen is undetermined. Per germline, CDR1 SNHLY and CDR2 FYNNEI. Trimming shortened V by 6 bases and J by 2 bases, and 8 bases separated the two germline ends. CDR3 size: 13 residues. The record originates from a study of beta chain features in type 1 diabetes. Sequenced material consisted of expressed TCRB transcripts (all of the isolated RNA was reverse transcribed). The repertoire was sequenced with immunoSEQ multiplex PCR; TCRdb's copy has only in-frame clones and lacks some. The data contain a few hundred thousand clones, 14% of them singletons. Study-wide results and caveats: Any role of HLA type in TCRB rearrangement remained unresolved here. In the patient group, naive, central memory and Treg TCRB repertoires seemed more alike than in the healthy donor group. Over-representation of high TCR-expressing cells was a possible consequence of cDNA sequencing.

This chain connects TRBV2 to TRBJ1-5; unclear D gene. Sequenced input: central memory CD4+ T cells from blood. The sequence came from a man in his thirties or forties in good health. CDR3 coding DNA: TGTGCCAGCAGCTTCTTTGGCAATCAGCCCCAGCATTTT. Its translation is CASSFFGNQPQHF.